This T cell receptor beta chain was sequenced during a study of T cells after yellow fever vaccination. Whole-study context: Preparing low-cell-number fractions relied on SMART-Seq v4 Ultra Low Input.

A word on this clonotype: Its target is unknown.

The study made its TCR cDNA through 5'RACE template switching. That step introduced a universal primer site along with UMIs. TCRdb re-analysed the 5' RACE reads in MiXCR, keeping a single row per CDR3 protein. The sample lists 500,000 to 650,000 distinct CDR3 sequences; around 12% were seen once. Study-wide points: Boosting was followed by the reappearance of most primary-vaccination clones (about 96% CD4, 70% to 90% CD8). Bulk-population clonotypes that are abundant could appear as contaminants in FACS-sorted repertoires.

The CDR3 covers 17 residues. Germline CDR1 reads MNHEY; CDR2 reads SVGAGI. The trim removed 2 bases at V and 4 bases at J, leaving 13 bases unmatched. The genes are TRBV6-5 and TRBJ1-1; 7 bases fit TRBD1. The sequence was collected from a man aged 25-40 years who received the YFV17D yellow fever vaccine. Sequencing used PBMCs, obtained on the day of the yellow fever booster vaccination. This CDR3 is CASSYSNNRGWSTEAFF. The CDR3 DNA reads as TGTGCCAGCAGTTACAGTAATAACAGGGGATGGAGCACTGAAGCTTTCTTT.